One sample yielded the 25 T cell receptor beta chains listed below, sequenced in a study of cytotoxic CD8 clonotypes in ibrutinib-treated CLL. The table came from immunoSEQ multiplex PCR; TCRdb's copy has only in-frame clones and leaves some out. This table holds 35,000 to 55,000 clones, 60% to 80% found once. Here the sequenced sample was PBMCs, taken after 12 months of ibrutinib treatment. All receptors derive from a human donor with chronic lymphocytic leukemia.

The rearrangement joins TRBV9 to TRBJ2-1, with 9 bases fitting TRBD2. CDR1 and CDR2 (germline): SGDLS, YYNGEE. The CDR3 totals 14 residues. The trim removed 1 base at V and 8 bases at J, leaving 4 bases unmatched. The CDR3 spells CASSVRRGGDEQFF. As DNA, the CDR3 is TGTGCCAGCAGCGTACGGCGGGGGGGAGATGAGCAGTTCTTC.

This sequence joins TRBV19 and TRBJ1-5, with 7 nucleotides matching TRBD1. CDR1 LNHDA and CDR2 SQIVND come from the germline V gene (reference sequence). The CDR3 consists of 16 residues. V dropped 6 bases and J dropped 0; count of bases not matched to a gene: 8. CDR3 nucleotide sequence: TGTGCCAGTAGGACAGGGACAGCTAATAGCAATCAGCCCCAGCATTTT. Translation: CASRTGTANSNQPQHF.

The CDR3 reads CASFPGGLRQKLFF. The DNA of the CDR3 is TGTGCCAGCTTCCCAGGAGGGTTAAGGCAGAAACTGTTTTTT. This sequence joins TRBV28 and TRBJ1-4; D call uncertain. This CDR3 has 14 amino acids. V was cut by 8 bases and J by 11 bases, with 21 bases left in between. Germline V lookup: CDR1 MDHEN, CDR2 SYDVKM.

The chain combines TRBV6-6 with TRBJ2-5, with 9 bases matching TRBD1. Per the germline V gene, CDR1 is MNHNY and CDR2 is SVGAGI (reference sequence). The CDR3 consists of 16 residues. Unmatched junction bases numbered 6, after V lost 2 bases and J lost 2 bases. The CDR3 reads CASSYPRQGVQETQYF. The CDR3 DNA is TGTGCCAGCAGTTACCCGCGACAGGGGGTTCAAGAGACCCAGTACTTC.

V is TRBV6-5 and J is TRBJ1-6, with 8 bases identical to TRBD1. After removal of 6 bases from V and 10 bases from J, the junction contained 8 bases not matched to a gene. Germline V gene sequence: CDR1 MNHEY, CDR2 SVGAGI. The CDR3 is 14 residues long. CDR3 sequence: CASRTGVERSPLHF. The CDR3 DNA reads as TGTGCCAGCAGGACAGGGGTGGAGCGCTCACCCCTCCACTTT.

The chain links TRBV12-5 to TRBJ1-6; D gene ambiguous. Germline V gene data show CDR1 as LGHNT and CDR2 as FRNRAP. The length of the CDR3 is 17 residues. Trimming stripped 11 bases from V and 0 bases from J, with 20 bases between. Here the CDR3 reads CASSSERISSYNSPLHF. The CDR3 DNA is TGTGCTTCCAGTTCCGAAAGGATAAGCTCCTATAATTCACCCCTCCACTTT.

The V gene is TRBV6-5, the J gene TRBJ1-1; D gene uncertain. From germline, CDR1 is MNHEY and CDR2 SVGAGI. V lost 0 bases, J lost 0 bases, and 5 bases lay in between. This CDR3 region has 14 residues. CDR3 region: CASSYSFMNTEAFF. The CDR3 region has the DNA TGTGCCAGCAGTTACTCTTTTATGAACACTGAAGCTTTCTTT.

This clone was found a few times. The chain uses TRBV2 and TRBJ1-2; possibly TRBD1 for D (5 bases). CDR3 size: 13 residues. From germline, CDR1 is SNHLY and CDR2 FYNNEI. Deletions cut 11 bases from V and 4 bases from J, with 17 bases between. In nucleotides, the CDR3 is TGTGCCCTCGGCCAGGGTCTTCTCTATGGCTACACCTTC. It codes for CALGQGLLYGYTF.

CDR3 nucleotide sequence: TGTGCCAGCAGTTCACAAGGGATTAATAATTCACCCCTCCACTTT. Its translation: CASSSQGINNSPLHF. The rearrangement links TRBV6-6 to TRBJ1-6; no clear D. The CDR3 is 15 residues long. Germline-derived CDR1 and CDR2 are MNHNY and SVGAGI (reference sequence). The V end was cut by 4 bases, the J end by 5 bases, with 12 bases between.

V gene TRBV11-3 combines with J gene TRBJ1-2; D is unclear. The CDR3 consists of 18 residues. V was shortened by 5 bases and J by 5 bases, with 27 bases between the two germline ends. Germline CDR1 and CDR2: SGHNT and YENEEA. The CDR3 DNA sequence: TGTGCCAGCAGCCCCTTGGTGGGCTATTCCAACAGAGCTTATGGCTACACCTTC. It codes for CASSPLVGYSNRAYGYTF.

Comments on this clone: Different DNA sequences within this sample yield the same CDR3. The chain links TRBV5-1 to TRBJ2-5, with TRBD2 matching over 9 bases. The CDR3 is 14 residues long. The junction had 5 bases not matched to a gene; V was cut back by 3 bases and J by 5 bases. The germline V gene has CDR1 SGHRS and CDR2 YFSETQ. The CDR3, as DNA: TGCGCCAGCAGCTCGGCGGGGGGGTACGAGACCCAGTACTTC. Its protein product is CASSSAGGYETQYF.

J is TRBJ1-4 and V is TRBV27; TRBD1 matches at 11 bases. This CDR3 has 14 amino acids. CDR1 MNHEY and CDR2 SMNVEV come from the germline V gene (reference sequence). With V trimmed by 5 bases and J by 5 bases, 1 base remained unmatched. This CDR3 reads CASSRDRGNEKLFF. CDR3 coding DNA: TGTGCCAGCAGTCGGGACAGGGGGAATGAAAAACTGTTTTTT.

The chain carries TRBV4-1 and TRBJ2-7; no clear D gene. V lost 0 bases, J lost 2 bases, and 5 bases lay in between. Per germline, CDR1 MGHRA and CDR2 YSYEKL. The CDR3 is made up of 13 amino acids. CDR3 residues: CASSQDGTYEQYF. In nucleotides, the CDR3 is TGCGCCAGCAGCCAAGATGGGACCTACGAGCAGTACTTC.

This chain joins TRBV18 and TRBJ2-2; the D gene is possibly TRBD1 (7 bases). Trimming stripped 4 bases from V and 0 bases from J, with 18 bases between. The CDR3 runs to 18 residues. Germline V gene lookup returns CDR1 KGHSH and CDR2 LQKENI. CDR3 DNA: TGTGCCAGCTCACGGTCCAGGGGGGAAGCCGCGAACACCGGGGAGCTGTTTTTT. The encoded protein is CASSRSRGEAANTGELFF.

V is TRBV2 and J is TRBJ2-5, with TRBD1 matching over 8 bases. The CDR3 covers 14 residues. V was pared by 7 bases and J by 4 bases, with 8 bases of the junction left unmatched. The V gene's germline CDR1 is SNHLY and CDR2 FYNNEI. CDR3 in DNA: TGTGCCAGCACTCAGGACAGGGTAGCAGAGACCCAGTACTTC. This translates into CASTQDRVAETQYF.

The chain recombines TRBV6-1 with TRBJ2-1; D is perhaps TRBD2 (6 bases). The germline V and J ends were trimmed by 1 base and 6 bases, with 22 bases remaining between them. This CDR3 is built from 18 residues. CDR1 is MNHNS, CDR2 SASEGT, per germline. CDR3 sequence: CASSEGLRGARLVNEQFF. The CDR3 DNA sequence: TGTGCCAGCAGTGAAGGGTTACGCGGAGCGAGACTAGTCAATGAGCAGTTCTTC.

This chain uses TRBV4-1 with TRBJ1-5; D not resolved. The V and J ends lost 1 base and 0 bases respectively, with 13 bases between them. The CDR3 sequence is 17 residues long. Per germline, CDR1 MGHRA and CDR2 YSYEKL. Written as DNA, the CDR3 is TGCGCCAGCAGCCAAGTTCCCACAGTTACTAGCAATCAGCCCCAGCATTTT. This codes for CASSQVPTVTSNQPQHF.

This chain connects TRBV5-4 to TRBJ2-1, with 7 bases that match TRBD1. CDR3 length: 15 residues. From germline, CDR1 is SGHNT and CDR2 YYREEE (reference sequence). V dropped 0 bases and J dropped 5; count of bases not matched to a gene: 5. The CDR3 protein is CASSLVQGTHNEQFF. CDR3 in DNA: TGTGCCAGCAGCTTGGTACAGGGGACCCACAATGAGCAGTTCTTC.

The chain links TRBV5-1 to TRBJ2-5; TRBD2 might be the D (6 bases). The V gene's germline CDR1 is SGHRS and CDR2 YFSETQ. This CDR3 comprises 13 residues. V was cut by 4 bases and J by 5 bases, with 12 bases left in between. CDR3 bases: TGCGCCAGCAGCCTTGGTGGGGGGGAGACCCAGTACTTC. Its protein is CASSLGGGETQYF.

V gene TRBV28 combines with J gene TRBJ2-1, with unresolved D. The CDR3 totals 15 residues. The V end was cut by 3 bases, the J end by 4 bases, with 13 bases between. The germline V gene encodes CDR1 MDHEN and CDR2 SYDVKM. The CDR3 nucleotides are TGTGCCAGCAGTTTGCCGAACGGGCCATACAATGAGCAGTTCTTC. As protein: CASSLPNGPYNEQFF.

This rearrangement joins TRBV2 to TRBJ1-3, with 9 bases lining up with TRBD1. The CDR3 is 17 residues long. Germline V gene data show CDR1 as SNHLY and CDR2 as FYNNEI. The V gene end was trimmed by 6 bases and the J gene end by 0 bases; junction bases not matched to a gene: 9. The CDR3 region is CASRSPGQGYSGNTIYF. Written as DNA, the CDR3 is TGTGCCAGCAGGTCTCCGGGACAGGGTTACTCTGGAAACACCATATATTTT. The full variable domain, rest sourced from reference TRBV2 and TRBJ1-3, is EPEVTQTPSHQVTQMGQEVILRCVPISNHLYFYWYRQILGQKVEFLVSFYNNEISEKSEIFDDQFSVERPDGSNFTLKIRSTKLEDSAMYFCASRSPGQGYSGNTIYFGEGSWLTVV.

This chain links TRBV5-5 with TRBJ1-4; 7 bases agree with TRBD1. Germline CDR1 reads SGHKS; CDR2 reads YYEKEE (reference sequence). This CDR3 is built from 15 residues. J lost 7 bases, V lost 0 bases, and 6 bases had no gene match. CDR3 protein: CASSLEGARGEKLFF. The CDR3 DNA reads TGTGCCAGCAGCTTGGAGGGGGCCAGAGGTGAAAAACTGTTTTTT.

V usage is TRBV5-1 and J usage is TRBJ2-3; D may be TRBD1 (6 bases). CDR1 and CDR2 (germline): SGHRS, YFSETQ. V shed 4 bases and J shed 0 bases, with 9 bases lying between them. This CDR3 is 14 amino acids long. CDR3 bases: TGCGCCAGCAGCCTGGACAGTAGCACAGATACGCAGTATTTT. Residues: CASSLDSSTDTQYF. Looking up the rest from reference TRBV5-1 and TRBJ2-3 gives the full variable domain: KAGVTQTPRYLIKTRGQQVTLSCSPISGHRSVSWYQQTPGQGLQFLFEYFSETQRNKGNFPGRFSGRQFSNSRSEMNVSTLELGDSALYLCASSLDSSTDTQYFGPGTRLTVL.

V is TRBV6-1 and J is TRBJ2-7; 7 nucleotides agree with TRBD1. V shed 6 bases and J 2 bases; nucleotides not matched to a gene: 7. The CDR3 length is 14 residues. Germline assignment: CDR1 MNHNS and CDR2 SASEGT. For the CDR3, the DNA is TGTGCCAGCAGCCCGACAGGGACCCCCTACGAGCAGTACTTC. Translation: CASSPTGTPYEQYF.

This clone was counted a single time. The chain employs TRBV7-2 and TRBJ2-7; D is unresolved. V lost 5 bases and J 0 bases, leaving 11 bases between the germline ends. The CDR3 contains 14 residues. The germline gives CDR1 SGHTA, CDR2 FQGNSA. Here the CDR3 reads CASSPDRSSYEQYF. The CDR3 region has the DNA TGTGCCAGCAGCCCCGACCGAAGCTCCTACGAGCAGTACTTC.